This T cell receptor (beta chain) was found in a study of identifying expanded T cells in peripheral blood. Comments on this clone: Its antigen is unidentified.

Trimming removed 0 bases at V and 4 bases at J, with 10 bases between. The CDR3 covers 15 residues. Germline V gene lookup returns CDR1 KGHSH and CDR2 LQKENI. Study results and caveats: Clone count variance between roughly 2-week samples rose with total template count.

Using immunoSEQ multiplex PCR, the repertoire was profiled, and TCRdb retains in-frame clones only, with some absent. This sample carries 100,000 to 150,000 clones, around 88% of them seen once, and the ten largest clones take less than 10%. Collection occurred without any documented infections or immune events in donors. The chain has TRBV18 and TRBJ1-3, with D maybe TRBD1 (6 bases). The TCR sequence derives from a person between 18 and 75 years old in good health. Sequencing was done on a sample of blood. CDR3 amino acids: CASSPPGTPGNTIYF. The CDR3 DNA sequence: TGTGCCAGCTCACCACCCGGGACACCCGGAAACACCATATATTTT.